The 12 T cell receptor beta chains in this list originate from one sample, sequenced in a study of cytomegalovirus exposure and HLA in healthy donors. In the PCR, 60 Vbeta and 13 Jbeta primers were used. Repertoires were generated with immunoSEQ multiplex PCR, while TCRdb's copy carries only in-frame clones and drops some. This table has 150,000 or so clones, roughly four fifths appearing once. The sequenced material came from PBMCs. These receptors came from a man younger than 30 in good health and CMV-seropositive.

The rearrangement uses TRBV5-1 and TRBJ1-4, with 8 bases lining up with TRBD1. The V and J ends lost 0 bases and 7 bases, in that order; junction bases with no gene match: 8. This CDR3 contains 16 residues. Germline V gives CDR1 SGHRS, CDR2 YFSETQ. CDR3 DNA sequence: TGCGCCAGCAGCTTGGTGGTCCAGGGGGCAAGTGAAAAACTGTTTTTT. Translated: CASSLVVQGASEKLFF. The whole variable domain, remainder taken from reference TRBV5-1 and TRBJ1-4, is KAGVTQTPRYLIKTRGQQVTLSCSPISGHRSVSWYQQTPGQGLQFLFEYFSETQRNKGNFPGRFSGRQFSNSRSEMNVSTLELGDSALYLCASSLVVQGASEKLFFGSGTQLSVL.

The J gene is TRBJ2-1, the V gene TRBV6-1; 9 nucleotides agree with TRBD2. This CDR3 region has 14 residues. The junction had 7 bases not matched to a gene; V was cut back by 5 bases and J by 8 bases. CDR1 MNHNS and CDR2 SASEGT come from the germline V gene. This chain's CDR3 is CASSFSGSGDEQFF. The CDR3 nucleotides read TGTGCCAGCAGTTTTAGCGGGAGTGGCGATGAGCAGTTCTTC.

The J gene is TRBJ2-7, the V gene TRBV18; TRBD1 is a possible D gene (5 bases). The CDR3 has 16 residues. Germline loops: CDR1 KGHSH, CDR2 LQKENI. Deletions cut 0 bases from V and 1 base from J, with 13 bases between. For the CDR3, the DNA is TGTGCCAGCTCACCACCTGGGGCGATGAGGTCCTACGAGCAGTACTTC. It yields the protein CASSPPGAMRSYEQYF. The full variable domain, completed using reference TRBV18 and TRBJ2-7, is NAGVMQNPRHLVRRRGQEARLRCSPMKGHSHVYWYRQLPEEGLKFMVYLQKENIIDESGMPKERFSAEFPKEGPSILRIQQVVRGDSAAYFCASSPPGAMRSYEQYFGPGTRLTVT.

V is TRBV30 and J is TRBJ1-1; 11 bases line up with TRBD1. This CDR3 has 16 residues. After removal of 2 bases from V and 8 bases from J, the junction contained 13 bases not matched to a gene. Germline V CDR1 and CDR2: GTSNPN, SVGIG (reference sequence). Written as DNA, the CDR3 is TGTGCCTGGAGTCCACTTCTCCGGACAGGGGGCGAAGAAGCTTTCTTT. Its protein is CAWSPLLRTGGEEAFF.

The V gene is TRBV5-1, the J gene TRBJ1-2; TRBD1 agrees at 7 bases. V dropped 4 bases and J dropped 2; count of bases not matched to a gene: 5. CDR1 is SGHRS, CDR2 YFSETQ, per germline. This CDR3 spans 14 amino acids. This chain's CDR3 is CASSRGTVNYGYTF. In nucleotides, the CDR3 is TGCGCCAGCAGCAGAGGGACAGTCAACTATGGCTACACCTTC. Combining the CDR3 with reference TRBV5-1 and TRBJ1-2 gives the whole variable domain KAGVTQTPRYLIKTRGQQVTLSCSPISGHRSVSWYQQTPGQGLQFLFEYFSETQRNKGNFPGRFSGRQFSNSRSEMNVSTLELGDSALYLCASSRGTVNYGYTFGSGTRLTVV.

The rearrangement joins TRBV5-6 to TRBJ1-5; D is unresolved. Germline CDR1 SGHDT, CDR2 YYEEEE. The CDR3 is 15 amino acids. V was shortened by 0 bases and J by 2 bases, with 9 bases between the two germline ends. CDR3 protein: CASSLVRDGNQPQHF. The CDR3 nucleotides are TGTGCCAGCAGCTTGGTGCGGGATGGCAATCAGCCCCAGCATTTT.

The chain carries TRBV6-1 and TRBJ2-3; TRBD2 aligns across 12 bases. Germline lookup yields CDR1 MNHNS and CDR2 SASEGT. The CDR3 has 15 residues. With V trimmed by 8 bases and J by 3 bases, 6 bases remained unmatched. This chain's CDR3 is CASSRLAGATDTQYF. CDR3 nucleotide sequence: TGTGCCAGCTCACGACTAGCGGGGGCAACAGATACGCAGTATTTT.

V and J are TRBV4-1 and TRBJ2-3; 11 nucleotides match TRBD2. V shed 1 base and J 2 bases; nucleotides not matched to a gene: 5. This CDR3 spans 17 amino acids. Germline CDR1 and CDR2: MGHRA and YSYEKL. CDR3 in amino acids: CASSQAGTSGITDTQYF. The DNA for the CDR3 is TGCGCCAGCAGCCAAGCCGGGACTAGCGGAATCACAGATACGCAGTATTTT.

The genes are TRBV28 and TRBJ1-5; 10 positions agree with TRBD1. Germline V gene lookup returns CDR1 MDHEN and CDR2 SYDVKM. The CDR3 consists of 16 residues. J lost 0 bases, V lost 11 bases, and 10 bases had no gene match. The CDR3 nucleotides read TGTGCCTCCCGGGACAGGGGTTATGGTAGCAATCAGCCCCAGCATTTT. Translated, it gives CASRDRGYGSNQPQHF. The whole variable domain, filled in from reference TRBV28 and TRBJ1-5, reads DVKVTQSSRYLVKRTGEKVFLECVQDMDHENMFWYRQDPGLGLRLIYFSYDVKMKEKGDIPEGYSVSREKKERFSLILESASTNQTSMYLCASRDRGYGSNQPQHFGDGTRLSIL.

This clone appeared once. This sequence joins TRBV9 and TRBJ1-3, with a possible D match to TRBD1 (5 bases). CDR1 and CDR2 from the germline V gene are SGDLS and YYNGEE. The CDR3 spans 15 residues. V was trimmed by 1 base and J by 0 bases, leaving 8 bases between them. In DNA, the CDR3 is TGTGCCAGCAGCGTACGGGGGATCTCTGGAAACACCATATATTTT. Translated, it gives CASSVRGISGNTIYF. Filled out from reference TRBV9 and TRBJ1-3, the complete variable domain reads DSGVTQTPKHLITATGQRVTLRCSPRSGDLSVYWYQQSLDQGLQFLIQYYNGEERAKGNILERFSAQQFPDLHSELNLSSLELGDSALYFCASSVRGISGNTIYFGEGSWLTVV.

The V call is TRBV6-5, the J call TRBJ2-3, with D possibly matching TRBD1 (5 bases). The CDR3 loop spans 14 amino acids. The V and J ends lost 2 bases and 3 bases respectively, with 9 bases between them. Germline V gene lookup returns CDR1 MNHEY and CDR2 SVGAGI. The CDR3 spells CASSYAQGTDTQYF. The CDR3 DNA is TGTGCCAGCAGTTACGCCCAGGGAACAGATACGCAGTATTTT.

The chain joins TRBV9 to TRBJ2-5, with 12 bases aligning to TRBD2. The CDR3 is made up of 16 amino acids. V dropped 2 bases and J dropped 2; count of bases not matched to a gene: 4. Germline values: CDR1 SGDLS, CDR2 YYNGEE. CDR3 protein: CASSVAGLAGQETQYF. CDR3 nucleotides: TGTGCCAGCAGCGTCGCGGGACTAGCGGGTCAAGAGACCCAGTACTTC.